This T cell receptor beta chain was obtained from a study of identical twins. The CDR3 sequence is 17 residues long. V gave up 2 bases and J gave up 0 bases, with 16 bases separating them. Germline assignment: CDR1 SGHTA and CDR2 FQGNSA. A universal primer site was added by template switching, and unique molecular identifiers were carried by the cDNA. TCRdb ran MiXCR on the 5' RACE reads and lists one entry per CDR3 protein. The sample holds 210,000 or so distinct CDR3 sequences; less than 20% are singletons and the top ten take around 40%. These sequences were also reported in another study, on T cells expressing NK-cell markers.

The chain recombines TRBV7-2 with TRBJ1-1; no firm D call. This sequence was found in a woman between 18 and 30 years old in good health. The sample comprised CD8+ T cells sorted from blood. The CDR3 loop is CASSLLNAGIMNTEAFF. As DNA, the CDR3 is TGTGCCAGCAGCTTACTAAACGCCGGGATAATGAACACTGAAGCTTTCTTT.